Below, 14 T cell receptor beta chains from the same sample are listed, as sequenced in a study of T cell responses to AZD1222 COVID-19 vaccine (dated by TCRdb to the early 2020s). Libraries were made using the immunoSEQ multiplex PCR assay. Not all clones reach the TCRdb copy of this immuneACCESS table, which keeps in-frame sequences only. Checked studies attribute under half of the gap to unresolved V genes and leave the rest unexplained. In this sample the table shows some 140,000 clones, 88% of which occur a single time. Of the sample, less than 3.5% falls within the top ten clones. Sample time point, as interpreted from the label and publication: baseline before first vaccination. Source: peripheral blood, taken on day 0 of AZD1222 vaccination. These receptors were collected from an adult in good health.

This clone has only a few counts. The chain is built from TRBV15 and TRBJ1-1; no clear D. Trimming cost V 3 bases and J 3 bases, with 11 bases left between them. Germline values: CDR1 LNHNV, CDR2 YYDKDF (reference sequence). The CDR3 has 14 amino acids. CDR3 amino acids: CATSRAEGYTEAFF. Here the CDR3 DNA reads TGTGCCACCAGCAGGGCGGAGGGATACACTGAAGCTTTCTTT.

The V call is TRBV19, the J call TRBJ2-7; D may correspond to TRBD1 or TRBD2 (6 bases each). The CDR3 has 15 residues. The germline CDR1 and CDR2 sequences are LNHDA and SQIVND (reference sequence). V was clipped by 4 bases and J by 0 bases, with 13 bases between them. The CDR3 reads CASSKSGASSYEQYF. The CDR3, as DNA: TGTGCCAGTAGTAAATCGGGGGCCAGCTCCTACGAGCAGTACTTC.

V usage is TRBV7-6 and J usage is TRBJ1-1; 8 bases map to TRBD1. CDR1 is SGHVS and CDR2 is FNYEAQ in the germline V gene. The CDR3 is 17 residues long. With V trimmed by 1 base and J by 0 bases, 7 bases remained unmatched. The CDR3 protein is CASSLEQGGNMNTEAFF. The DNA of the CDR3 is TGTGCCAGCAGCTTAGAACAGGGGGGGAACATGAACACTGAAGCTTTCTTT.

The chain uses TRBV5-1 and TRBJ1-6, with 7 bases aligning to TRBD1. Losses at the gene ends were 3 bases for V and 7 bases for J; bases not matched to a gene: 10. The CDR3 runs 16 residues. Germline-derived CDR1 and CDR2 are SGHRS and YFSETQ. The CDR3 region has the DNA TGCGCCAGCAGCTGGACCGGGACAGAATTGAATTCACCCCTCCACTTT. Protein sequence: CASSWTGTELNSPLHF.

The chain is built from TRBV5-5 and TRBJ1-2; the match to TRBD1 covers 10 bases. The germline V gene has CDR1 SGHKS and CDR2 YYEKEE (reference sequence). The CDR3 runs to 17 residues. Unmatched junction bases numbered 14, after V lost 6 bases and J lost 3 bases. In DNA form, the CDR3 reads TGTGCCAGCACAGGAAGAACCGGGACAGGGGTTTACTATGGCTACACCTTC. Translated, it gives CASTGRTGTGVYYGYTF.

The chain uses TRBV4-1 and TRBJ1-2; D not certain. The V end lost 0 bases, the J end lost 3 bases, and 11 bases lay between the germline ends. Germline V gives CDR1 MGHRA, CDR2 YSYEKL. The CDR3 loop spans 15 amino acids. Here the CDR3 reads CASSQDLSGYYGYTF. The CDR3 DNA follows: TGCGCCAGCAGCCAAGATCTCTCAGGCTACTATGGCTACACCTTC.

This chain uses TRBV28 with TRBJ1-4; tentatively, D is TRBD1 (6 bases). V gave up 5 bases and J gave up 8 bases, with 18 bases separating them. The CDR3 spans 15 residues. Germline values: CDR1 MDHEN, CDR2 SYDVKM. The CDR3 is CASSPPGAVREKLFF. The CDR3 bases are TGTGCCAGCAGTCCCCCAGGGGCGGTTCGGGAAAAACTGTTTTTT.

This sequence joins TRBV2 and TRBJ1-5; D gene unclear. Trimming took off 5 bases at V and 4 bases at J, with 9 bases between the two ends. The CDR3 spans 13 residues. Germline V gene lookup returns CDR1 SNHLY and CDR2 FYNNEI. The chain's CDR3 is CASSTKGNQPQHF. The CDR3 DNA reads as TGTGCCAGCAGTACCAAAGGTAATCAGCCCCAGCATTTT.

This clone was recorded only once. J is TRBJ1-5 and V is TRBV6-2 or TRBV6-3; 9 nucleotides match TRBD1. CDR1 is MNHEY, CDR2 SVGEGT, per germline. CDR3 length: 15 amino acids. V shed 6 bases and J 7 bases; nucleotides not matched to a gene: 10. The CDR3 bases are TGTGCCAGCAGCCCCGGGACAGGGTTTGGACAGCCCCAGCATTTT. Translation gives CASSPGTGFGQPQHF.

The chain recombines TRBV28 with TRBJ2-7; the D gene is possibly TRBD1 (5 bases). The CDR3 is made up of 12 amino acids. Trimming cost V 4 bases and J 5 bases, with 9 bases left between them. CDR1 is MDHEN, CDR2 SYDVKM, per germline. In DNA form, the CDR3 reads TGTGCCAGCAGTTCGTGGGGCCACGAGCAGTACTTC. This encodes CASSSWGHEQYF.

The CDR3 here is CASSSEGRAYEQYF. In nucleotides, the CDR3 is TGTGCCAGCAGCTCCGAGGGTAGGGCCTACGAGCAGTACTTC. V usage is TRBV13 and J usage is TRBJ2-7; D may be TRBD2 (5 bases). The CDR3 spans 14 residues. Between the trimmed V and J ends, which lost 4 bases and 2 bases, there was a span of 12 bases. The V gene's germline CDR1 is PRHDT and CDR2 FYEKMQ (reference sequence).

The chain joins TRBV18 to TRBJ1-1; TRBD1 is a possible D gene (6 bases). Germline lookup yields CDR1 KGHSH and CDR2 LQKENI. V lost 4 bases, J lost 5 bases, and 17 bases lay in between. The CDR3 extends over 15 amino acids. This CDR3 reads CASSQQGLQATEAFF. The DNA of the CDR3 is TGTGCCAGCTCACAACAGGGCCTCCAAGCTACTGAAGCTTTCTTT.

CDR3 sequence reads: CAISESTTELDTQYF. In DNA form, the CDR3 reads TGTGCCATCAGTGAGTCGACAACAGAACTAGATACGCAGTATTTT. The V call is TRBV10-3, the J call TRBJ2-3; no clear D. CDR3 length: 15 residues. V lost 0 bases to trimming and J lost 5 bases, with 12 bases between them. Germline V gene data show CDR1 as ENHRY and CDR2 as SYGVKD.

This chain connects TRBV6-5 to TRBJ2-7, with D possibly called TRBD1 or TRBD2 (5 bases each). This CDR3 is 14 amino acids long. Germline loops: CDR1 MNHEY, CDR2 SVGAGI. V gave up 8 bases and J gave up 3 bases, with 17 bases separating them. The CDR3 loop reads CASATGPGNYEQYF. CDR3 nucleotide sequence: TGTGCCAGCGCTACGGGGCCAGGCAACTACGAGCAGTACTTC.